This T cell receptor (beta chain) comes out of a study of shared clonotypes between healthy human individuals. The germline gives CDR1 SQVTM, CDR2 ANQGSEA. The CDR3 length is 15 residues. V was cut by 4 bases and J by 1 base, with 17 bases left in between. An assay was performed, and its level was deep. The table came from immunoSEQ multiplex PCR; TCRdb's copy has only in-frame clones and leaves some out. This sample has hundreds of thousands of clones; 90% to 96% occur once, and the top ten carry 0.06%. The specimen sequenced was naive CD4+ T cells sorted from blood. Subset of the sample: CD45RA+ positively selected. The sequence was obtained from a woman aged 25 to 45 in good health. This chain joins TRBV29-1 and TRBJ2-7; the D gene is possibly TRBD1 (5 bases). The CDR3 nucleotides are TGCAGCGTTGTTATTAGTGATCAGGGATCCTACGAGCAGTACTTC. It specifies CSVVISDQGSYEQYF.